This T cell receptor beta chain emerged from a study of blood T cells in healthy people across ages. The study, taken as a whole, reports: The recorded TCR beta diversity per million T cells decreased in a roughly linear manner with age. Long-lived and aged donors differed, with more naive CD4+ cells and higher diversity in the long-lived.

This clonotype was recorded a few times. Its antigen is unidentified. The CDR3 is made up of 12 amino acids. Per the germline V gene, CDR1 is SNHLY and CDR2 is FYNNEI. V shed 9 bases and J shed 4 bases, with 10 bases lying between them. A second PCR, run for roughly 7 to 12 cycles, used a sample-barcoded 5' primer plus a J-beta primer mix. MiXCR, applied by TCRdb to the 5' RACE reads, yields one record per CDR3 protein. The repertoire includes roughly 800,000 distinct CDR3 sequences, about a quarter of them detected once, and about 3% sits in the top ten. A further study also used this sample, focusing on T cells of mothers and their children. This second study notes: Mothers and children who were related shared slightly more overlap than unrelated pairs, but not significantly more.

The gene calls are TRBV2 and TRBJ2-1; D gene unclear. The clonotype comes from a boy between 5 and 17 years old in good health. Source material: blood. CDR3 coding DNA: TGTGCCAGTCGCCCTCGTTACAATGAGCAGTTCTTC. It specifies CASRPRYNEQFF.